This TCR beta chain was retrieved from a study of shared clonotypes between healthy human individuals. Study information: The donor group consisted of two women and three men, aged 18 to 49. Each donor's CD4 naive and CD4 memory cells filled three plates apiece, CD8 naive two, and CD8 memory one.

This clone was seen only once. The protocol was immunoSEQ multiplex PCR, while the TCRdb copy is restricted to in-frame clones and leaves out a portion. Of 2 million to 2.5 million clones listed, 92% were seen once; the top ten hold 0.37%. The healthy adult donors were HIV-negative and reported no recent acute infections or vaccinations. Subsets obtained from CD4+ cells comprised CD45RA+ naive and CD45RA-negative memory cells. The germline V and J ends were trimmed by 1 base and 8 bases, with 8 bases remaining between them. The CDR3 consists of 12 residues. Per germline, CDR1 MDHEN and CDR2 SYDVKM. The specimen was naive CD4+ T cells from PBMCs. Subset denoted: CD45RA+ positively selected. The V gene is TRBV28, the J gene TRBJ1-2, with D hard to call. This clonotype was sampled from a man in his late teens or twenties in good health. Some clones in this sample may be carry-over from other donors' samples. The CDR3 loop is CASSLFAKGYTF. DNA of the CDR3: TGTGCCAGCAGTTTATTCGCGAAAGGCTACACCTTC.